This TCR beta chain was documented in a study of T cell responses to AZD1222 COVID-19 vaccine. Comment on this clone: Its matching antigen is unknown.

Measured with immunoSEQ multiplex PCR; TCRdb has only the in-frame clones, and not every one. The sample holds some 150,000 clones, about 93% seen once. The study's findings and limits: Among spike-specific TCRs, nearly half reportedly target unmutated variant regions.

This CDR3 comprises 15 residues. Germline CDR1 is SGDLS and CDR2 is YYNGEE. V shed 0 bases and J shed 5 bases, with 12 bases lying between them. The source is an adult in good health. This specimen was peripheral blood, taken on day 0 of MenACWY control vaccination. V gene TRBV9 combines with J gene TRBJ2-1, with D unresolved. CDR3 sequence: CASSVGGTADNEQFF. CDR3 bases: TGTGCCAGCAGCGTAGGAGGCACGGCTGACAATGAGCAGTTCTTC.